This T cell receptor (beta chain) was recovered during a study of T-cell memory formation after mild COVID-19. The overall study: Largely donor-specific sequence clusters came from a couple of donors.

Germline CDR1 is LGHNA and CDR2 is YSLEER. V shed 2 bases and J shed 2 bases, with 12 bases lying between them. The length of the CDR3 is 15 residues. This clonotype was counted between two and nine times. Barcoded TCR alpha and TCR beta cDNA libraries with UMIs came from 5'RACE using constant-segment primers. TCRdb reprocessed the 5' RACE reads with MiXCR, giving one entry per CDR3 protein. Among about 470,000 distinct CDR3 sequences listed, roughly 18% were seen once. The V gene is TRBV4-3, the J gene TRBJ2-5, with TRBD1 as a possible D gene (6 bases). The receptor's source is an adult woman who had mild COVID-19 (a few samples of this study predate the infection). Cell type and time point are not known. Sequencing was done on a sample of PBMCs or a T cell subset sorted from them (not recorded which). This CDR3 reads CASSQQGIGQETQYF. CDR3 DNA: TGCGCCAGCAGCCAACAGGGGATTGGGCAAGAGACCCAGTACTTC.